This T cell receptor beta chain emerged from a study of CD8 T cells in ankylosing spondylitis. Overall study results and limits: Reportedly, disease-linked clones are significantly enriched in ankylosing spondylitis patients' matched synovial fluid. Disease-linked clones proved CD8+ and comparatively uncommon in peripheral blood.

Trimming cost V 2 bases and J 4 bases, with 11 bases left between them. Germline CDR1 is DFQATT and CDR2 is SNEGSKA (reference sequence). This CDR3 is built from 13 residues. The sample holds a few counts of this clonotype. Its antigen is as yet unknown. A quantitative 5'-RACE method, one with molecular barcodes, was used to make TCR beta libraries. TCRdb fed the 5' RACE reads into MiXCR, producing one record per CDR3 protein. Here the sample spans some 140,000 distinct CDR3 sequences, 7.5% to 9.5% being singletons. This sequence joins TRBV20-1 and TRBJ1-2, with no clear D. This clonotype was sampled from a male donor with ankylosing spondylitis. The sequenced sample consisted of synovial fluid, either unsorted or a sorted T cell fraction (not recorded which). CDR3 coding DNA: TGCAGTGCTAGAAGCTCGGCGGGCTATGGCTACACCTTC. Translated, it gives CSARSSAGYGYTF.